The source of this TCR beta chain is a study of CD8 T cells in ankylosing spondylitis (dated 2017 in TCRdb). About the investigation overall: The study profiled T cell receptor beta repertoires in healthy donors and ankylosing spondylitis patients to find disease-linked TCR variants. The full study cohort comprised 25 ankylosing spondylitis patients and some 100 healthy donors. Peripheral blood was sampled, and synovial fluid was additionally collected from ankylosing spondylitis patients.

Only a few counts were recorded for this clonotype. Its antigen specificity is not known. No qualities accompany the bases; no much larger clone lies one base away. The junction shows trimming of 1 base on V and 3 bases on J, plus 7 bases between the germline ends. The CDR3 spans 14 residues, from the cysteine through the phenylalanine. This entry keeps only the CDR3 DNA: 42 bases, framed from base 1. Reads for this sample came from an Illumina HiSeq 2500. Quantitative 5'-RACE with molecular barcodes was used to prepare TCR beta libraries. Processing in the source paper ran as follows. To identify disease-linked TCR variants, a new computational method was used, one built on a probabilistic model of VDJ rearrangement. The public reads were run again by TCRdb, first through fastp at Q25 and then through MiXCR, and only productive beta chains were kept. Under each unique CDR3 protein, matching rows form one entry showing the most common genes and DNA. These V and J calls rely on TCRdb rather than the paper's analysis. Across this sample there are hundreds of thousands of distinct CDR3 sequences, with 20% seen only once. The top ten clonotypes cover around 13% of the sample.

Overall results and qualifications from the work: Some TCR beta motif variants had previously been reported in synovial fluid and blood of reactive arthritis patients, which suggested common disease-initiation mechanisms. Blood from ankylosing spondylitis patients appeared to be characterized by a TCR beta motif made up of under ten highly homologous amino acid variants. The disease-linked clones were reported to be significantly enriched in matched synovial fluid samples from ankylosing spondylitis patients. The disease-linked clones showed a CD8+ phenotype and occurred at relatively low frequencies in peripheral blood.

The sample was blood, either unsorted or a sorted T cell fraction (not recorded which). The rearranged segments are TRBV12-3 or TRBV12-4 and TRBJ1-5, with an unclear D gene assignment. This receptor was obtained from a male donor with ankylosing spondylitis or in good health (not recorded which). The encoded CDR3 is CASSLVRINQPQHF. Here is the DNA: TGTGCCAGCAGTTTAGTCAGGATCAATCAGCCCCAGCATTTT.